Reported below is one T cell receptor (beta chain). The antigen this receptor binds is unknown. No much larger clonotype is one base removed from it; base qualities were not supplied. This specimen's time point label, per the study, means: about 28 days (+/-7) after the second vaccine dose. AZD1222 recipients whose second dose came at about 4 weeks and those whose second dose came at about 12 weeks were combined into one group, since spike-specific TCR depth and breadth did not differ between the two schedules. The vaccinee samples were drawn from two UK trials, COV001 and COV002, one of which was a single-blind randomized controlled phase 2/3 trial testing AZD1222 (ChAdOx1 nCoV-19) in healthy adults. For TCRbeta chain sequencing, PBMC samples from trial participants were taken at day 0 and at day 28 after the second dose. These data are taken from a study of T cell responses to AZD1222 COVID-19 vaccine (dated by TCRdb to 2020 to 2022). In terms of the full investigation: TCR sequencing was performed for some 250 trial participants, of whom 200 to 220 were given two doses of AZD1222 and about 25 were given two doses of MenACWY control vaccine. Trial participants were enrolled by age into 18-55, 56-69 and 70-plus year subgroups, with around 150, 28 and 57 TCR-sequenced participants respectively. The paper as a whole reports these results and caveats: Participants were mostly white British and included more females than males, and it was suggested by the authors that clonal diversity may have been underestimated. Because no day 14 peak-response samples were available, the repertoires could be characterized only after the peak T cell response. Nearly half of unique spike-specific TCRs reportedly recognized epitopes outside regions mutated in the B.1.351 and B.1.1.7 variants. Conclusions about previously exposed vaccinees were limited because only a handful of AZD1222 recipients were SARS-CoV-2 seropositive at baseline. After two AZD1222 doses, spike-specific TCR breadth and depth were significantly higher than at day 0 and than in MenACWY recipients. In the small 56-69-year group, the increase in depth fell short of significance, most likely because of low power. The vaccine-associated CD4 TCRs covered the entire spike protein, and the dominant responses fell in regions 160-218 and 743-854.

The CDR3 regions of human TCRbeta chains were analyzed by immunosequencing. The study's own analysis went as follows. TCRs in the repertoires were compared against a reference library of SARS-CoV-2-specific TCRs that had been generated with the MIRA antigen-specificity platform. Breadth was defined as the fraction of unique TCRs that were SARS-CoV-2-associated. Depth was defined as the fraction of total T cells that were SARS-CoV-2-associated. Using the MIRA data, every spike-specific TCR was mapped to the spike region that the TCR reacted to and assigned to either a CD4 or a CD8 class. Log10-transformed breadth and depth values were compared by one-way ANOVA with Sidak's multiple comparisons tests. The table was pulled from immuneACCESS by TCRdb, which kept in-frame rearrangements only. Such tables lose some clones; where checked, under half of the loss comes from unresolved V genes, and the rest has no known cause. Clone size and V and J calls were adopted from that table, with D and trimming inferred from the DNA. In this sample the table shows more than 120,000 clones, about 90% of which occur a single time. Around 10% of the sample belongs to the ten largest clones.

The germline V gene encodes CDR1 SGHNT and CDR2 YENEEA. From its cysteine to its phenylalanine, the CDR3 spans 15 amino acids. The CDR3 DNA has 45 bases and is translated from base 1. Unmatched junction bases come to 1, with V trimmed by 2 bases and J by 4 bases. This sequence uses TRBV11-3 and TRBJ2-1, with TRBD2 matching 11 junction bases. The TCR was taken from an adult who received the AZD1222 COVID-19 vaccine. The sequences come from peripheral blood, collected 28 days after the second AZD1222 dose. Here the CDR3 is given as CASSLIAGGYNEQFF. The bases are TGTGCCAGCAGCTTAATAGCGGGAGGGTACAATGAGCAGTTCTTC. Here the CDR3 is joined to the reference TRBV11-3 and TRBJ2-1 genes, and the full variable domain is: EAGVVQSPRYKIIEKKQPVAFWCNPISGHNTLYWYLQNLGQGPELLIRYENEEAVDDSQLPKDRFSAERLKGVDSTLKIQPAELGDSAVYLCASSLIAGGYNEQFFGPGTRLTVL.